Listed below are T cell receptor beta chains from one sample, sequenced in a study of identical twins. A single record per CDR3 protein comes from TCRdb applying MiXCR to the 5' RACE reads. The sample holds some 500,000 distinct CDR3 sequences, 13% to 15% seen once. These data also featured in a second study, about yellow fever vaccine responses in identical twins.

Sequencing was carried out using CD4+ T cells sorted from blood. The receptors come from a woman aged 18-35 years in good health. CDR3s include the opening cysteine and the closing phenylalanine or tryptophan. A D gene is named only where the DNA matches it firmly. For some rows the clone size is stated as once, few or many, or as a class when expanded; others skip it.

V	J	size	D	CDR3	DNA
TRBV4-1	TRBJ2-7	few	TRBD2	CASSQDHKRPGTSGHSYEQYF	TGCGCCAGCAGCCAAGATCATAAGAGGCCTGGGACTAGCGGGCACTCCTACGAGCAGTACTTC
TRBV29-1	TRBJ2-5	few	.	CSAEHSQETQYF	TGCAGCGCTGAACACTCCCAAGAGACCCAGTACTTC
TRBV12-3/TRBV12-4	TRBJ1-1	many	.	CASSLESPVRRDTEAFF	TGTGCCAGCAGTTTAGAGAGCCCGGTGAGGCGAGACACTGAAGCTTTCTTT
TRBV3-1	TRBJ2-5	.	TRBD2	CASSQDLTSGRSLWYF	TGTGCCAGCAGCCAAGATTTGACTAGCGGGAGAAGTCTATGGTACTTC
TRBV21-1	TRBJ2-2	few	.	CASSKKGARTGELFF	TGTGCCAGCAGCAAAAAGGGGGCACGCACCGGGGAGCTGTTTTTT
TRBV7-9	TRBJ2-5	many	.	CASSLTGGVETQYF	TGTGCCAGCAGCTTGACAGGCGGGGTGGAGACCCAGTACTTC
TRBV20-1	TRBJ2-4	.	.	CSARGQTGNIQYF	TGCAGTGCTAGAGGGCAAACTGGGAACATTCAGTACTTC
TRBV5-1	TRBJ2-1	.	TRBD1	CASSTGQGSFNEQFF	TGCGCCAGCAGCACGGGACAGGGTTCTTTCAATGAGCAGTTCTTC
TRBV2	TRBJ2-3	.	TRBD2	CASSPNGGARTDTQYF	TGTGCCAGCAGCCCCAACGGGGGGGCCCGGACAGATACGCAGTATTTT
TRBV14	TRBJ2-2	.	.	CASSQSLSSTGELFF	TGTGCCAGCAGCCAATCGCTCAGTTCCACCGGGGAGCTGTTTTTT
TRBV18	TRBJ1-1	many	.	CASSPRGLNTEAFF	TGTGCCAGCTCACCGCGGGGCTTGAACACTGAAGCTTTCTTT
TRBV28	TRBJ2-7	.	TRBD1	CASTRTGGSYEQYF	TGTGCCAGCACCCGGACAGGTGGATCCTACGAGCAGTACTTC
TRBV6-1	TRBJ2-4	.	TRBD2	CASRWLAVDLAKNIQYF	TGTGCCAGCAGATGGCTAGCGGTTGACCTAGCCAAAAACATTCAGTACTTC
TRBV24-1	TRBJ2-6	.	TRBD1	CATSKGQGAGANVLTF	TGTGCCACCAGCAAGGGACAGGGGGCTGGGGCCAACGTCCTGACTTTC
TRBV29-1	TRBJ2-7	many	.	CSVVGVLPYEQYF	TGCAGCGTTGTAGGGGTCCTTCCCTACGAGCAGTACTTC
TRBV12-3/TRBV12-4	TRBJ2-3	.	TRBD2	CASRASGGTDTQYF	TGTGCCAGCAGGGCTAGCGGGGGAACAGATACGCAGTATTTT
TRBV20-1	TRBJ1-1	few	.	CSATRWGGTEAFF	TGCAGTGCTACCCGATGGGGGGGCACTGAAGCTTTCTTT
TRBV11-2	TRBJ2-2	.	TRBD1	CASSRTGGAASRSGELFF	TGTGCCAGCAGCAGGACAGGGGGCGCGGCTTCCCGTTCCGGGGAGCTGTTTTTT
TRBV5-1	TRBJ2-2	many	.	CASNGLRNTGELFF	TGCGCCAGCAACGGACTGAGAAACACCGGGGAGCTGTTTTTT
TRBV5-1	TRBJ2-5	.	.	CASSLKHETQYF	TGCGCCAGCAGCTTGAAACACGAGACCCAGTACTTC
TRBV6-5	TRBJ2-7	few	.	CASSYSWGESYEQYF	TGTGCCAGCAGTTACTCGTGGGGGGAATCCTACGAGCAGTACTTC
TRBV4-2	TRBJ2-1	many	TRBD2	CASSHTSENEQFF	TGTGCCAGCAGCCATACTAGCGAAAATGAGCAGTTCTTC
TRBV20-1	TRBJ2-2	many	TRBD2	CSAGTSGANTGELFF	TGCAGTGCTGGGACTAGCGGGGCAAACACCGGGGAGCTGTTTTTT
TRBV2	TRBJ2-2	few	TRBD2	CASSEEREPGELFF	TGTGCCAGCAGTGAAGAGCGGGAGCCCGGGGAGCTGTTTTTT
TRBV29-1	TRBJ1-5	.	.	CSAGQPNQPQHF	TGCAGCGCCGGACAGCCCAATCAGCCCCAGCATTTT
TRBV12-3/TRBV12-4	TRBJ2-7	few	.	CASSLARDEQYF	TGTGCCAGCAGTTTAGCGAGGGACGAGCAGTACTTC
TRBV12-3/TRBV12-4	TRBJ2-1	.	.	CASSLGGGDLSYNEQFF	TGTGCCAGCAGTTTGGGGGGCGGGGACCTCTCCTACAATGAGCAGTTCTTC
TRBV5-1	TRBJ1-1	few	.	CASSLRGRTQGNTEAFF	TGCGCCAGCAGCTTGAGAGGACGTACACAGGGAAACACTGAAGCTTTCTTT
TRBV6-2/TRBV6-3	TRBJ2-1	.	TRBD2	CASSILTSGYNEQFF	TGTGCCAGCAGTATACTGACTAGCGGGTACAATGAGCAGTTCTTC
TRBV7-6	TRBJ2-1	few	.	CASSLARGNEQFF	TGTGCCAGCAGCTTAGCGCGCGGGAATGAGCAGTTCTTC
TRBV20-1	TRBJ2-7	few	TRBD2	CSATPGLAKPYEQYF	TGCAGTGCTACCCCGGGACTAGCGAAACCCTACGAGCAGTACTTC
TRBV20-1	TRBJ1-5	.	.	CSAESVSNQPQHF	TGCAGTGCCGAGTCGGTTAGCAATCAGCCCCAGCATTTT
TRBV6-2/TRBV6-3	TRBJ2-1	few	TRBD2	CASSPAGGEHNEQFF	TGTGCCAGCAGTCCAGCGGGAGGGGAACACAATGAGCAGTTCTTC
TRBV27	TRBJ2-3	.	.	CASRNRGSVTDTQYF	TGTGCCAGCAGGAACCGGGGGAGCGTCACAGATACGCAGTATTTT
TRBV11-1	TRBJ2-1	.	TRBD2	CASSLVLLAASYNEQFF	TGTGCCAGCAGCTTAGTATTACTAGCGGCCTCCTACAATGAGCAGTTCTTC
TRBV20-1	TRBJ1-1	few	.	CSADKNTEAFF	TGCAGTGCCGATAAGAACACTGAAGCTTTCTTT
TRBV11-2	TRBJ2-3	few	TRBD2	CASSPRIAGATDTQYF	TGTGCCAGCAGCCCCCGGATAGCGGGGGCCACAGATACGCAGTATTTT